The rows below give T cell receptor beta chains drawn from one sample of a study of T cells in localized non-small cell lung cancer. Here immunoSEQ multiplex PCR was the method, and the copy in TCRdb shows in-frame clones only, minus some. The sample lists almost 3,000 clones, roughly 31% occurring once. The material was normal lung tissue next to the tumor, obtained before any cancer treatment. All receptors come from a male donor older than 55 with stage I squamous cell lung carcinoma. The CDR3 runs from the conserved cysteine through the conserved F or W. The D gene is left open where the match is weak. The size field is filled for only some rows; it gives once, few, many or a size class.

v_gene,d_gene,abundance,j_gene,CDR3aa,CDR3nt
TRBV30,-,once,TRBJ1-5,CAWSVGPFDQPQHF,TGTGCCTGGAGTGTGGGTCCGTTCGATCAGCCCCAGCATTTT
TRBV6-8,TRBD1,few,TRBJ1-1,CASRTGYENTEAFF,TGTGCCAGCAGGACAGGGTATGAGAACACTGAAGCTTTCTTT
TRBV6-8,-,large,TRBJ1-1,CASSHGGSTEAFF,TGTGCCAGCAGCCACGGGGGGTCCACTGAAGCTTTCTTT
TRBV11-3,-,-,TRBJ2-5,CASSGAGRVGTQYF,TGTGCCAGCAGCGGCGCGGGGCGGGTAGGGACCCAGTACTTC
TRBV22-1,-,-,TRBJ1-1,CASSSRTGNTEAFF,TGTGCCAGCAGTTCTCGGACAGGGAACACTGAAGCTTTCTTT
TRBV6-8,-,few,TRBJ2-7,CASSFGHSDEQYF,TGTGCCAGCAGTTTCGGACACAGTGACGAGCAGTACTTC
TRBV2,-,few,TRBJ1-6,CASSPVNPSQPLHF,TGTGCCAGCAGCCCAGTTAACCCATCTCAACCCCTCCACTTT
TRBV6-8,-,few,TRBJ1-1,CASRPTTGNEAFF,TGTGCCAGCAGACCCACAACAGGAAATGAAGCTTTCTTT
TRBV19,TRBD1,-,TRBJ2-7,CASSIDSHRQGTYEQYF,TGTGCCAGTAGTATAGATTCCCACCGACAGGGAACCTACGAGCAGTACTTC
TRBV6-8,-,-,TRBJ1-4,CASSDPHNEKLFF,TGTGCCAGCAGTGACCCGCATAATGAAAAACTGTTTTTT
TRBV29-1,TRBD2,-,TRBJ2-5,CSVETDGLAGEETQYF,TGCAGCGTTGAAACTGACGGACTAGCGGGGGAAGAGACCCAGTACTTC
TRBV18,-,-,TRBJ2-1,CASSPSGIDEQFF,TGTGCCAGCTCACCTTCGGGGATCGATGAGCAGTTCTTC
TRBV4-1,-,-,TRBJ2-2,CASSQLEGVRELFF,TGCGCCAGCAGCCAACTTGAGGGAGTGAGGGAGCTGTTTTTT
TRBV18,TRBD1,few,TRBJ1-2,CASSRRDSNYGYTF,TGTGCCAGCTCAAGGCGGGACAGTAACTATGGCTACACCTTC
TRBV11-3,TRBD2,-,TRBJ2-5,CASSSPGLAGHTQYF,TGTGCCAGCAGCTCCCCGGGACTAGCGGGGCATACCCAGTACTTC
TRBV6-8,TRBD2,few,TRBJ2-1,CASSDQEGRGGYFDEQFF,TGTGCCAGCAGTGATCAGGAAGGGCGGGGGGGCTACTTCGACGAGCAGTTCTTC
TRBV9,-,medium-sized,TRBJ1-2,CASKDGGVGGYTF,TGTGCCAGCAAGGACGGTGGAGTTGGAGGCTACACCTTC
TRBV30,-,-,TRBJ1-5,CAWSRKLNSNSNQPQHF,TGTGCCTGGAGTAGGAAGTTAAACAGTAACAGCAATCAGCCCCAGCATTTT
TRBV19,TRBD1,-,TRBJ1-5,CASSNIMTGDSQPQHF,TGTGCCAGTAGCAATATAATGACAGGGGATAGTCAGCCCCAGCATTTT
TRBV6-8,TRBD1,medium-sized,TRBJ2-5,CAIGTEKETQYF,TGTGCCATCGGGACAGAAAAAGAGACCCAGTACTTC
TRBV28,TRBD1,few,TRBJ2-7,CASSSRYWDRGWSQQYF,TGTGCCAGCAGTTCGCGATATTGGGACAGGGGGTGGTCACAGCAGTACTTC
TRBV14,-,-,TRBJ2-5,CASSQQETQYF,TGTGCCAGCAGCCAGCAAGAGACCCAGTACTTC
TRBV14,-,-,TRBJ2-7,CASSQVNNPREQYF,TGTGCCAGCAGCCAAGTTAACAATCCGCGCGAGCAGTACTTC
TRBV15,-,few,TRBJ2-5,CATSTRRTVTPRETQYF,TGTGCCACCAGCACCAGAAGGACAGTCACACCAAGGGAGACCCAGTACTTC
TRBV28,TRBD1,-,TRBJ1-4,CASRDSRLEKLFF,TGTGCCAGCCGGGACAGCCGCCTTGAAAAACTGTTTTTT
TRBV7-6,-,-,TRBJ2-1,CASSRGEQDYNEQFF,TGTGCCAGCAGCCGAGGGGAACAGGATTACAATGAGCAGTTCTTC
TRBV9,-,-,TRBJ1-2,CASSPRFGPRYGYTF,TGTGCCAGCTCCCCTCGTTTTGGCCCCCGCTATGGCTACACCTTC
TRBV5-1,-,-,TRBJ1-6,CASKAWASDSPLHF,TGCGCCAGCAAGGCGTGGGCGTCCGATTCACCCCTCCACTTT
TRBV29-1,TRBD1,-,TRBJ2-3,CSVVRGPDTQYF,TGCAGCGTTGTGAGGGGGCCAGATACGCAGTATTTT
TRBV11-3,-,few,TRBJ1-4,CASTIGGAWEKLFF,TGTGCCAGCACCATCGGGGGGGCCTGGGAAAAACTGTTTTTT
TRBV11-3,TRBD2,medium-sized,TRBJ2-2,CASSLVVAGGRGTGELFF,TGTGCCAGCAGCTTAGTGGTAGCGGGGGGCCGTGGAACCGGGGAGCTGTTTTTT
TRBV11-3,TRBD1,few,TRBJ2-7,CASSFRDSSYEQYF,TGTGCCAGCAGCTTCCGGGACAGCTCCTACGAGCAGTACTTC
TRBV18,TRBD1,-,TRBJ1-1,CASSPPGTVLMNTEAFF,TGTGCCAGCTCACCACCCGGGACAGTACTTATGAACACTGAAGCTTTCTTT
TRBV18,-,-,TRBJ1-3,CASSPYDASSGNTIYF,TGTGCCAGCTCACCGTACGACGCGAGCTCTGGAAACACCATATATTTT
TRBV30,TRBD1,-,TRBJ1-4,CAWKKQGAWEKLFF,TGTGCCTGGAAAAAACAGGGGGCTTGGGAAAAACTGTTTTTT
TRBV6-8,-,large,TRBJ1-2,CASSYSLESLDGYTF,TGTGCCAGCAGTTACTCCTTAGAGTCGTTGGATGGCTACACCTTC
TRBV7-2,-,few,TRBJ2-1,CASSLGEVEAQFF,TGTGCTAGCAGCTTAGGGGAGGTCGAGGCTCAGTTCTTC
TRBV7-2,TRBD2,medium-sized,TRBJ2-7,CASSFGGGYEQYF,TGTGCCAGCAGCTTCGGCGGGGGCTACGAGCAGTACTTC
TRBV9,TRBD1,medium-sized,TRBJ1-2,CASSEAGTGGYGYTF,TGTGCCAGCAGTGAAGCTGGGACAGGAGGCTATGGCTACACCTTC
TRBV23-1,TRBD1,-,TRBJ1-2,CASRVDRDRGYTF,TGCGCCAGCAGGGTAGACAGGGACAGGGGCTACACCTTC
TRBV19,-,-,TRBJ1-2,CASGFNYGYTF,TGTGCCAGTGGATTTAACTATGGCTACACCTTC
TRBV6-4,-,-,TRBJ2-5,CASSYGETQYF,TGTGCCAGCAGTTACGGGGAGACCCAGTACTTC
TRBV11-3,-,few,TRBJ2-3,CASAVGPQADTQYF,TGTGCCAGCGCTGTGGGCCCCCAGGCAGATACGCAGTATTTT